A selection of T cell receptor beta chains follows, all from one sample in a study of blood T cells in healthy people across ages. From the 5' RACE reads, TCRdb called clonotypes with MiXCR, one entry per CDR3 protein. This sample carries roughly 900,000 distinct CDR3 sequences, around 26% of them seen once, and the ten largest clones take around 16%. The sequenced material came from blood. The receptors shown here come from a woman older than 75 in good health. Each CDR3 is given with its conserved first and last residue. A D gene is named only where the DNA matches it firmly.

CDR3: CASSLRGAPKSHEQYF; D: -; J: -; V: TRBV7-9
CDR3: CATSDFSTDTQYF; D: -; J: TRBJ2-3; V: TRBV24-1
CDR3: CASRVGAGTGELFF; D: -; J: TRBJ2-2; V: TRBV6-1
CDR3: CSYAGGATDTQYF; D: TRBD2; J: TRBJ2-3; V: TRBV20-1
CDR3: CASSVQSGPWGSYGYTF; D: -; J: TRBJ1-2; V: TRBV7-9
CDR3: CASTPGAGSREKLFF; D: -; J: TRBJ1-4; V: TRBV28
CDR3: CASSPPGHATTDTQYF; D: -; J: TRBJ2-3; V: TRBV18
CDR3: CASSSSSGGHTYNEQFF; D: TRBD2; J: TRBJ2-1; V: TRBV28
CDR3: CASSQEGLNEKLFF; D: -; J: TRBJ1-4; V: TRBV3-1
CDR3: CASSYRTGGRSNQPQHF; D: TRBD1; J: TRBJ1-5; V: TRBV7-2
CDR3: CASSSGGFGGYTF; D: -; J: TRBJ1-2; V: TRBV11-2
CDR3: CSVTLWGTRTDTQYF; D: -; J: TRBJ2-3; V: TRBV29-1
CDR3: CASTHWSGASYEQYF; D: -; J: TRBJ2-7; V: TRBV5-1
CDR3: CASSTGTGAYEQYF; D: TRBD1; J: TRBJ2-7; V: TRBV12-3/TRBV12-4
CDR3: CASRQAGARGETQYF; D: -; J: TRBJ2-5; V: TRBV6-2/TRBV6-3
CDR3: CASNGPGHSNYGYAF; D: -; J: TRBJ1-2; V: TRBV3-1
CDR3: CASSSDSTVSYTF; D: -; J: TRBJ1-2; V: TRBV12-3/TRBV12-4
CDR3: CASSEPGRSDTQYF; D: -; J: TRBJ2-3; V: TRBV5-1
CDR3: CASSTADRVQETQYF; D: TRBD1; J: TRBJ2-5; V: TRBV5-1
CDR3: CASSLVGVPEAFF; D: -; J: TRBJ1-1; V: TRBV6-5
CDR3: CASSRTGDNTEAFF; D: TRBD1; J: TRBJ1-1; V: TRBV6-4
CDR3: CASSLSSESYEQYF; D: -; J: TRBJ2-7; V: TRBV5-1
CDR3: CSASAPGQGAGNEQFF; D: TRBD1; J: TRBJ2-1; V: TRBV20-1
CDR3: CASSEPGLAGGF; D: TRBD2; J: TRBJ2-4; V: TRBV2
CDR3: CASSRYGGTGGNQPQHF; D: TRBD1; J: TRBJ1-5; V: TRBV6-1
CDR3: CASSRQGANSPLHF; D: TRBD1; J: TRBJ1-6; V: TRBV12-3/TRBV12-4
CDR3: CASSKWDYLTGELFF; D: TRBD2; J: TRBJ2-2; V: TRBV6-1
CDR3: CASRKDTSDTGELFF; D: -; J: TRBJ2-2; V: TRBV6-2/TRBV6-3
CDR3: CASSYWDVRNQPQHF; D: -; J: TRBJ1-5; V: TRBV6-2/TRBV6-3
CDR3: CATSEGGTSGVHGSYNEQFF; D: TRBD2; J: TRBJ2-1; V: TRBV24-1
CDR3: CASSRSGTSGGITGELFF; D: TRBD2; J: TRBJ2-2; V: TRBV5-5
CDR3: CSAKPGQGGYGYTF; D: TRBD1; J: TRBJ1-2; V: TRBV20-1
CDR3: CASSFAERGNTDTQYF; D: TRBD2; J: TRBJ2-3; V: TRBV9
CDR3: CASQTTPAGVWYF; D: TRBD2; J: TRBJ2-3; V: TRBV11-2
CDR3: CSARDSGGFSRDEQFF; D: TRBD2; J: TRBJ2-1; V: TRBV20-1
CDR3: CASSWEAARRSYNEQFF; D: -; J: TRBJ2-1; V: TRBV13
CDR3: CSASPGAIAKNIQYF; D: -; J: TRBJ2-4; V: TRBV20-1
CDR3: CASSPIGAANEAFF; D: -; J: TRBJ1-1; V: TRBV14
CDR3: CSAPGPMGTEAFF; D: -; J: TRBJ1-1; V: TRBV20-1
CDR3: CASSSGNLAKNIQYF; D: -; J: TRBJ2-4; V: TRBV7-2
CDR3: CASSDELAGVNEQFF; D: TRBD2; J: TRBJ2-1; V: TRBV6-4
CDR3: CASAPMGQGANEQFF; D: TRBD1; J: TRBJ2-1; V: TRBV5-1
CDR3: CASSRSGGSSQETQYF; D: TRBD2; J: TRBJ2-5; V: TRBV7-9
CDR3: CASSVATSWDSSVGYTF; D: TRBD1; J: TRBJ1-2; V: TRBV9
CDR3: CASSPMEEYYGYTF; D: -; J: TRBJ1-2; V: TRBV25-1
CDR3: CASSPPGLAGGRDTQYF; D: TRBD2; J: TRBJ2-3; V: TRBV18
CDR3: CASTALTGQSYEQYF; D: -; J: TRBJ2-7; V: TRBV7-9
CDR3: CATQRDLYF; D: TRBD2; J: TRBJ2-3; V: TRBV7-9
CDR3: CASSVGGARTDTQYF; D: -; J: TRBJ2-3; V: TRBV9
CDR3: CATSDLLRPGELFF; D: -; J: TRBJ2-2; V: TRBV24-1
CDR3: CASSWGQGIYGYTF; D: TRBD1; J: TRBJ1-2; V: TRBV5-6
CDR3: CANGTTYEQYF; D: -; J: TRBJ2-7; V: TRBV27
CDR3: CASSSLVGSTEAFF; D: -; J: TRBJ1-1; V: TRBV12-3/TRBV12-4
CDR3: CASSLMASGGAFRSGELFF; D: TRBD2; J: TRBJ2-2; V: TRBV5-1
CDR3: CASRKTGYNGYTF; D: TRBD1; J: TRBJ1-2; V: TRBV6-2/TRBV6-3
CDR3: CASSRRTGTTEAFF; D: TRBD1; J: TRBJ1-1; V: TRBV3-1
CDR3: CAISDSPGTDTQYF; D: -; J: TRBJ2-3; V: TRBV10-3
CDR3: CSVEELGKPQHF; D: -; J: TRBJ1-5; V: TRBV29-1
CDR3: CASSSGGVADTEAFF; D: -; J: TRBJ1-1; V: TRBV6-2/TRBV6-3